These 17 T cell receptor beta chains were all obtained from the same sample, sequenced in a study of T-cell memory formation after mild COVID-19. TCRdb called the 5' RACE reads again in MiXCR, with one record for every CDR3 protein. The sample shows some 450,000 distinct CDR3 sequences, more than 15% of them seen only once. The material sequenced was PBMCs or a T cell subset sorted from them (not recorded which). All receptors come from a man younger than 35 who had mild COVID-19 (a few samples of this study predate the infection). Cell type and time point are not known.

The chain links TRBV4-2 to TRBJ1-2, with TRBD1 identical over 7 bases. Trimming removed 3 bases from V and 4 bases from J; junction bases left unmatched: 5. CDR1 LGHNA and CDR2 YNFKEQ come from the germline V gene. The CDR3 is 14 residues long. CDR3 in DNA: TGTGCCAGCAGCCAGGGCGGGACAGCCTATGGCTACACCTTC. It yields the protein CASSQGGTAYGYTF.

Comment on this clonotype: Because it lacks the conserved phenylalanine or tryptophan at the end, this CDR3 is likely a read error. The gene calls are TRBV7-2 and TRBJ2-5, with D tentatively TRBD1 (6 bases). The CDR3 has 12 residues. Trimming removed 5 bases at V and 6 bases at J, with 10 bases between. Per germline, CDR1 SGHTA and CDR2 FQGNSA. The CDR3 region has the DNA TGTGCCAGCAGCCAGGACAGTCAGACCCAGTACTAC. It codes for CASSQDSQTQYY.

This sequence joins TRBV4-1 and TRBJ2-3, with D possibly matching TRBD1 (6 bases). This CDR3 spans 15 amino acids. V lost 0 bases and J lost 6, with 13 bases in between. Germline CDR1 and CDR2: MGHRA and YSYEKL. The CDR3 loop reads CASSQEGGQRDTQYF. The CDR3 DNA is TGCGCCAGCAGCCAAGAAGGGGGACAAAGGGATACGCAGTATTTT.

This clonotype was counted between two and nine times. The chain combines TRBV7-9 with TRBJ1-1, with unresolved D. CDR1 is SEHNR and CDR2 is FQNEAQ in the germline V gene (reference sequence). The CDR3 contains 14 residues. The ends were cut back, 5 bases at V and 1 base at J, with 11 bases in the middle. The CDR3 bases are TGTGCCAGCAGCCTGTTAGGCTCGAACACTGAAGCTTTCTTT. Its translation: CASSLLGSNTEAFF.

The V call is TRBV6-5, the J call TRBJ2-5; 16 bases are shared with TRBD2. The CDR3 is 16 residues long. Unmatched junction bases numbered 8, after V lost 8 bases and J lost 5 bases. The germline gives CDR1 MNHEY, CDR2 SVGAGI. As DNA, the CDR3 is TGTGCCAGCCGGATAATGGGACTAGCGGGGGGGGAGACCCAGTACTTC. It is translated as CASRIMGLAGGETQYF.

The rearrangement uses TRBV29-1 and TRBJ1-1; 7 bases are a match to TRBD1. V lost 7 bases to trimming and J lost 3 bases; unmatched junction nucleotides: 8. CDR3 size: 13 residues. Looked up from germline, CDR1 is SQVTM and CDR2 is ANQGSEA. Here the CDR3 DNA reads TGCAGCGCGTCTCAGGGGGGCGACACTGAAGCTTTCTTT. Its translation: CSASQGGDTEAFF.

The J gene is TRBJ1-5, the V gene TRBV14; unclear D gene. V was cut by 3 bases and J by 7 bases, with 10 bases left in between. The CDR3 sequence is 13 residues long. Germline loops: CDR1 SGHDN, CDR2 FVKESK. The CDR3: CASSQDGQQPQHF. CDR3 sequence (DNA): TGTGCCAGCAGCCAGGACGGTCAACAGCCCCAGCATTTT.

The CDR3 sequence: CAWSVYRVLGYTF. The CDR3 coding sequence is TGTGCCTGGAGTGTGTACAGGGTGTTAGGCTACACCTTC. The rearrangement uses TRBV30 and TRBJ1-2; a possible D gene is TRBD1 (6 bases). The CDR3 length is 13 residues. CDR1 is GTSNPN and CDR2 is SVGIG in the germline V gene (reference sequence). Trimming stripped 0 bases from V and 8 bases from J, with 13 bases between.

The chain couples TRBV7-3 to TRBJ2-1; D tentatively fits TRBD1 or TRBD2 (6 bases each). Germline CDR1 reads SGHTA; CDR2 reads FQGTGA. Trimming took off 5 bases at V and 8 bases at J, with 13 bases between the two ends. CDR3 length: 13 amino acids. CDR3 sequence: CASSMNREDEQFF. The CDR3 bases are TGTGCCAGCAGCATGAACAGGGAGGATGAGCAGTTCTTC.

The rearrangement joins TRBV5-4 to TRBJ1-3; weak D call: TRBD1 (6 bases). Trimming left V 4 bases short and J 3 bases short, with 14 bases between. Looked up from germline, CDR1 is SGHNT and CDR2 is YYREEE (reference sequence). The CDR3 has 15 residues. CDR3 region: CASSLKQGIGNTIYF. For the CDR3, the DNA is TGTGCCAGCAGCCTAAAACAGGGTATTGGAAACACCATATATTTT.

This clonotype has more than one count but fewer than ten. The chain joins TRBV4-1 to TRBJ2-2; no clear D gene. The germline V gene has CDR1 MGHRA and CDR2 YSYEKL. This CDR3 region has 15 residues. The germline V and J ends were trimmed by 0 bases and 6 bases, with 11 bases remaining between them. CDR3 DNA sequence: TGCGCCAGCAGCCAAGAATGGCGACCGGCCGGGGAGCTGTTTTTT. As protein: CASSQEWRPAGELFF.

The chain combines TRBV4-3 with TRBJ2-3; D is uncertain. Germline V gene data show CDR1 as LGHNA and CDR2 as YSLEER. There are 9 residues in the CDR3. Trimming left V 9 bases short and J 3 bases short, with 1 base between. In DNA form, the CDR3 reads TGCGCCAGGACAGATACGCAGTATTTT. Protein sequence: CARTDTQYF.

This clonotype has a count of ten or more. V and J are TRBV12-3 or TRBV12-4 and TRBJ1-2; TRBD1 matches at 9 bases. Germline trimming cut 2 bases from V and 8 bases from J; bases unmatched to any gene: 6. The CDR3 has 14 residues. CDR3 nucleotides: TGTGCCAGCAGTTTACCGGGACAGGGCCCCGGCTACACCTTC. This gives the protein CASSLPGQGPGYTF.

In this sample, this clonotype turned up a few times. The genes are TRBV7-2 and TRBJ2-1; 12 bases map to TRBD2. This CDR3 contains 23 residues. Germline assignment: CDR1 SGHTA and CDR2 FQGNSA. V lost 4 bases and J lost 2; bases outside the gene matches: 24. The CDR3 nucleotides are TGTGCCAGCAGCTCAAGACCTCCAGTAACCCCACGTACTAGCGGGGGGCCCTACAATGAGCAGTTCTTC. Protein: CASSSRPPVTPRTSGGPYNEQFF.

This clonotype was seen a few times. The chain uses TRBV7-9 and TRBJ2-7; D call uncertain. The V end was cut by 4 bases, the J end by 2 bases, with 3 bases between. Germline-derived CDR1 and CDR2 are SEHNR and FQNEAQ (reference sequence). The CDR3 extends over 11 amino acids. The CDR3 sequence: CASSSTYEQYV. CDR3 DNA: TGTGCCAGCAGCTCAACCTACGAGCAGTACGTC.

This rearrangement joins TRBV5-1 to TRBJ2-2, with D tentatively TRBD1 or TRBD2 (5 bases each). Between the trimmed V and J ends, which lost 1 base and 3 bases, there was a span of 16 bases. This CDR3 contains 17 residues. Germline V gives CDR1 SGHRS, CDR2 YFSETQ. The CDR3 loop is CASSLNSPGTHTGELFF. The DNA of the CDR3 is TGCGCCAGCAGCTTGAACAGCCCCGGGACCCACACCGGGGAGCTGTTTTTT.

The chain links TRBV10-3 to TRBJ1-2; possible D gene TRBD1, 6 bases. This CDR3 region has 18 residues. The V and J ends lost 4 bases and 4 bases respectively, with 25 bases between them. Germline CDR1 ENHRY, CDR2 SYGVKD. The CDR3 DNA follows: TGTGCCATCAGTGTTTCACCGGACAGAGGGGACATCTTCTATGGCTACACCTTC. Encoded protein: CAISVSPDRGDIFYGYTF.